This T cell receptor beta chain came from a study of regulatory T cells in long-lasting Graves disease. V dropped 2 bases and J dropped 0 bases, with 10 bases sitting between them. CDR3 size: 16 residues. The germline CDR1 and CDR2 sequences are ENHRY and SYGVKD. Through Arm-PCR of CDR3 regions and iRepertoire HTBI primers, TCR beta libraries were built. TCRdb reprocessed the multiplex PCR reads with MiXCR, giving one entry per CDR3 protein. The repertoire holds about 660,000 distinct CDR3 sequences, with approximately 31% as singletons. The sample's time point: persistent/refractory GD, antithyroid drugs over 5 years with positive TRAb. The TCR library used RNA extracted from PBMCs. As for this clonotype: Its antigen is not identified.

Study outcomes and limitations: Gene preferences differed: TRBV28, TRBJ1-2, TRBJ2-5 in persistent cases.

This receptor was taken from a female donor with Graves disease. The sample in question was peripheral blood mononuclear cells (PBMCs), obtained when the disease was refractory, from a patient treated with antithyroid drugs. The J gene is TRBJ2-2, the V gene TRBV10-3; TRBD2 might be the D (5 bases). The CDR3 here is CAISEDLATNTGELFF. Here the CDR3 DNA reads TGTGCCATCAGTGAGGATCTAGCCACGAACACCGGGGAGCTGTTTTTT.